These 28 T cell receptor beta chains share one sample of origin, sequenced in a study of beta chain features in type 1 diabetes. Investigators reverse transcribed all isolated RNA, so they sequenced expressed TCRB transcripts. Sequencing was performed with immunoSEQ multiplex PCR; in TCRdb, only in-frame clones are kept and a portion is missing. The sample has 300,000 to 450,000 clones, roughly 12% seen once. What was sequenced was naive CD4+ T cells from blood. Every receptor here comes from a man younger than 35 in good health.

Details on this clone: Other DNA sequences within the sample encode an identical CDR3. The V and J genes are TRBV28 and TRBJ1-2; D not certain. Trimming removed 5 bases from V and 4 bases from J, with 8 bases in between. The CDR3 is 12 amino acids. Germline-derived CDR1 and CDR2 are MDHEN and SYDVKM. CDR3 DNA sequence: TGTGCCAGCAGTAAGGGAGTCTATGGCTACACCTTC. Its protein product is CASSKGVYGYTF.

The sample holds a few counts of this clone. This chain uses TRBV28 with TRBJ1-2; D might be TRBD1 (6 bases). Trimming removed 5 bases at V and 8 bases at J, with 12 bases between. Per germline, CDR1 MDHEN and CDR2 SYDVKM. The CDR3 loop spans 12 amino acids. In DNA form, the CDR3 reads TGTGCCAGCAGTGCGCAGGGGTTGGGCTACACCTTC. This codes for CASSAQGLGYTF.

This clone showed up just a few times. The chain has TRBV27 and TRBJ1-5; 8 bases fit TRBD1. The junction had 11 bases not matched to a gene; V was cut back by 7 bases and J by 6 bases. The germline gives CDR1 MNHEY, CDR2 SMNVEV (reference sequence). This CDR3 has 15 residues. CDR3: CASNAAGGGGQPQHF. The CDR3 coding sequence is TGTGCCAGCAACGCCGCAGGGGGCGGGGGTCAGCCCCAGCATTTT.

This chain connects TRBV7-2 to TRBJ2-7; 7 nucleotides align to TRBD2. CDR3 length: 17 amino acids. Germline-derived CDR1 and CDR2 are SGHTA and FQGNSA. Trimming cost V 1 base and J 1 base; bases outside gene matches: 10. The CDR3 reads CASSLVGLSGTSYEQYF. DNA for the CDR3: TGTGCCAGCAGCTTAGTCGGATTAAGCGGGACGTCCTACGAGCAGTACTTC.

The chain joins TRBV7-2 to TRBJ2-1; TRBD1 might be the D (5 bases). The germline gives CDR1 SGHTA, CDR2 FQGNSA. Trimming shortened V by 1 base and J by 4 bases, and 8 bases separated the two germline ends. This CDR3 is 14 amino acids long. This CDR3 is CASSLEGRYNEQFF. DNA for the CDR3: TGTGCCAGCAGCTTAGAGGGGCGGTACAATGAGCAGTTCTTC.

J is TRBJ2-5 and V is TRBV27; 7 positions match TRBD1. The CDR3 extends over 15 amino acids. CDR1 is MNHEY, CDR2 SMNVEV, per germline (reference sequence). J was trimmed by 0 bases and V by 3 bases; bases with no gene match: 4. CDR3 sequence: CASSFLQGYQETQYF. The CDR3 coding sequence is TGTGCCAGCAGTTTCTTACAGGGGTACCAAGAGACCCAGTACTTC.

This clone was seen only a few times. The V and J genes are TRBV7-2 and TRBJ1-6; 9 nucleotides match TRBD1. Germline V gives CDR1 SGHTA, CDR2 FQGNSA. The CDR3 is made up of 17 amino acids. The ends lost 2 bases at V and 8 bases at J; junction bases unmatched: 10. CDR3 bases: TGTGCCAGCAGCTTATGGGGCGGGACAGGGTCGGATTCACCCCTCCACTTT. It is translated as CASSLWGGTGSDSPLHF.

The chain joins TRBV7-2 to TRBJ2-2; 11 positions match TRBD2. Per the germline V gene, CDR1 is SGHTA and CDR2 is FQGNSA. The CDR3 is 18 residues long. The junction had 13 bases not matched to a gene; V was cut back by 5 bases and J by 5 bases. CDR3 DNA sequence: TGTGCCAGCAGCCAGCGCACCCTAGCGGGAGGAGGTACCGGGGAGCTGTTTTTT. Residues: CASSQRTLAGGGTGELFF.

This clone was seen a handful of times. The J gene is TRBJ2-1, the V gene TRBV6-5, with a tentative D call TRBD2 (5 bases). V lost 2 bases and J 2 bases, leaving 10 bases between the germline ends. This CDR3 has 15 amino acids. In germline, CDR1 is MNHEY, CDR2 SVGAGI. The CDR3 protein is CASSYVRDPYNEQFF. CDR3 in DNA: TGTGCCAGCAGTTACGTCCGGGATCCCTACAATGAGCAGTTCTTC.

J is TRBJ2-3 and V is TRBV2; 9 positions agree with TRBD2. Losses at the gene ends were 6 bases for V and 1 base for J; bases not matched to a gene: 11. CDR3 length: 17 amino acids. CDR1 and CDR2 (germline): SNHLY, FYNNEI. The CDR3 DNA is TGTGCCAGCAGGGGTAGCGGGAGTTCGTTGGGCACAGATACGCAGTATTTT. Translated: CASRGSGSSLGTDTQYF. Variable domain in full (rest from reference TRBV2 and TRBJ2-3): EPEVTQTPSHQVTQMGQEVILRCVPISNHLYFYWYRQILGQKVEFLVSFYNNEISEKSEIFDDQFSVERPDGSNFTLKIRSTKLEDSAMYFCASRGSGSSLGTDTQYFGPGTRLTVL.

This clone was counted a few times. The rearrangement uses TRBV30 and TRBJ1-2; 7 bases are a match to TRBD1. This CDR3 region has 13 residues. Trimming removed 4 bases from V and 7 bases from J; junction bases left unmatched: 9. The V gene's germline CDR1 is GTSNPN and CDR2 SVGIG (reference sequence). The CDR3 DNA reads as TGTGCCTGGACCCTTTCACAGGGGACTGGCTACACCTTC. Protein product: CAWTLSQGTGYTF.

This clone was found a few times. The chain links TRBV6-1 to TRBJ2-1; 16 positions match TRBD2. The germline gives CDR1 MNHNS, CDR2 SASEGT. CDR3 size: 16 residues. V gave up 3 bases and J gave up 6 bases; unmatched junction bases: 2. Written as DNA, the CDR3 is TGTGCCAGCAGTGACGGGACTAGCGGGAGGGGCAATGAGCAGTTCTTC. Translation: CASSDGTSGRGNEQFF.

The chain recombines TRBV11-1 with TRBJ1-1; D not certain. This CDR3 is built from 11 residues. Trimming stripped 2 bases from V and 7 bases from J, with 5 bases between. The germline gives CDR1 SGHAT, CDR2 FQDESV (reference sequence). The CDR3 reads CASSLTDEAFF. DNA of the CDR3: TGTGCCAGCAGCTTAACAGATGAAGCTTTCTTT.

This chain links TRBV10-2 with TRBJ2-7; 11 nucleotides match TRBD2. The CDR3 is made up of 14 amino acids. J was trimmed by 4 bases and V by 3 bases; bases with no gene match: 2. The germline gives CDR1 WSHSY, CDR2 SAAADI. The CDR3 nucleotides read TGCGCCAGCAGTGATACTAGCGGGAGTTACGAGCAGTACTTC. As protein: CASSDTSGSYEQYF.

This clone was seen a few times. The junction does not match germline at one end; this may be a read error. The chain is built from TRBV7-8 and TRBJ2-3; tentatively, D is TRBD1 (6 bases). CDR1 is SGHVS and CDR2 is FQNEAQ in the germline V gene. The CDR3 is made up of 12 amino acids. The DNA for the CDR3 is TGTGCCAGCAGCTCGCGGACAGAGACGCAGTATTTT. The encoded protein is CASSSRTETQYF.

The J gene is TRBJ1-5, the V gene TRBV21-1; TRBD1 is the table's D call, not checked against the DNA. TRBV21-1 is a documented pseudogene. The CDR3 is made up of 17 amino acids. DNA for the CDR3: TGTGCCAGCAGCCCAAATAGGGGACAGGTGGGGTATCAGCCCCAGCATTTT. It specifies CASSPNRGQVGYQPQHF.

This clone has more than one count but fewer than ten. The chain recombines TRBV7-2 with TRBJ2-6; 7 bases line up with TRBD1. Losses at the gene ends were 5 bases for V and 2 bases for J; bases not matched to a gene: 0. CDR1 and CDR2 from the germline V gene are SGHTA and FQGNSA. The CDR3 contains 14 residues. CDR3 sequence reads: CASSQGAGANVLTF. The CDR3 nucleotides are TGTGCCAGCAGCCAGGGGGCTGGGGCCAACGTCCTGACTTTC. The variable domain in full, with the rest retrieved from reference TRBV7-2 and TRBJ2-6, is GAGVSQSPSNKVTEKGKDVELRCDPISGHTALYWYRQSLGQGLEFLIYFQGNSAPDKSGLPSDRFSAERTGGSVSTLTIQRTQQEDSAVYLCASSQGAGANVLTFGAGSRLTVL.

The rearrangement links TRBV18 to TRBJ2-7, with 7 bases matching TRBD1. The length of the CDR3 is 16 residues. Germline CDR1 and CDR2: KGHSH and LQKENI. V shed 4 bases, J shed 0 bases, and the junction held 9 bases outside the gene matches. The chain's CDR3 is CASSRTQDRLSYEQYF. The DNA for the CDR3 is TGTGCCAGCTCACGAACCCAGGACAGGCTCTCCTACGAGCAGTACTTC.

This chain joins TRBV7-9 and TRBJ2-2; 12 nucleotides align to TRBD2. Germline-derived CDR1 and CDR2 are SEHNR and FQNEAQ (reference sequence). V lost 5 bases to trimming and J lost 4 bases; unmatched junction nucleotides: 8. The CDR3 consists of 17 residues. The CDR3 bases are TGTGCCAGCAGCCCCCGTCTAGCGGGGGGGAGCACCGGGGAGCTGTTTTTT. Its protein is CASSPRLAGGSTGELFF.

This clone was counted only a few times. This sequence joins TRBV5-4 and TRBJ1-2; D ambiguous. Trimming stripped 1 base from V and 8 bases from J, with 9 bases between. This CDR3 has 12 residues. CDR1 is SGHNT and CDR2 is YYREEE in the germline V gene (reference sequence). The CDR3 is CASSLREYGYTF. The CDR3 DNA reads TGTGCCAGCAGCTTGAGGGAGTACGGCTACACCTTC.

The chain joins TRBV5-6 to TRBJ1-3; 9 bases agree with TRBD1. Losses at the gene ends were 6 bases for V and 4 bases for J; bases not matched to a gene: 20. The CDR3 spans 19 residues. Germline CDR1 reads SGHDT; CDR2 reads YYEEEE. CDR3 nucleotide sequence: TGTGCCAGCACCATTTGGTATTGGACAGGGGAAAGGGAAGGAAACACCATATATTTT. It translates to CASTIWYWTGEREGNTIYF.

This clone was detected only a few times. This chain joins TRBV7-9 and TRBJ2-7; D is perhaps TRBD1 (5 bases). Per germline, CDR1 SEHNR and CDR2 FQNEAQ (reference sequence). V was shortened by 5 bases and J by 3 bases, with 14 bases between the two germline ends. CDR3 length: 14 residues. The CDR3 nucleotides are TGTGCCAGCAGCACCAGGGTGTTCGACTACGAGCAGTACTTC. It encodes CASSTRVFDYEQYF.

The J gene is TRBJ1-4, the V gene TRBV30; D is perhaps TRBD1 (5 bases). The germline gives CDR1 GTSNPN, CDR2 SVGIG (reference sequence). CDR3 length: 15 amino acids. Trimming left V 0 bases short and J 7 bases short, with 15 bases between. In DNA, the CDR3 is TGTGCCTGGAGTGTGGGGCCCGGGCTGGGTGAAAAACTGTTTTTT. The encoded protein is CAWSVGPGLGEKLFF.

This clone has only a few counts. This CDR3 reads CASSLGRGGYREQFF. The CDR3 coding sequence is TGCGCCAGCAGCCTCGGGAGGGGTGGCTATCGGGAGCAGTTCTTC. The J gene is TRBJ2-1, the V gene TRBV4-1; the match to TRBD2 covers 8 bases. V trimming: 4 bases; J trimming: 10 bases; junction bases outside the gene matches: 12. Germline loops: CDR1 MGHRA, CDR2 YSYEKL. CDR3 length: 15 amino acids.

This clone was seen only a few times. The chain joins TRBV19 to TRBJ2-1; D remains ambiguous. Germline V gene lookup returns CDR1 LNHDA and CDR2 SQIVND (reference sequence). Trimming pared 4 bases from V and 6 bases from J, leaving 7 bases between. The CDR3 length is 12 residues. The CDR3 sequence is CASSRHTNEQFF. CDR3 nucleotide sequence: TGTGCCAGTAGTAGACATACCAATGAGCAGTTCTTC.

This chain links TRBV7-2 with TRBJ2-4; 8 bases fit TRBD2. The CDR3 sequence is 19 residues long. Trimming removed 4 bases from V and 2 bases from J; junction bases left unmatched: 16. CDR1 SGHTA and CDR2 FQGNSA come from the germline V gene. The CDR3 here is CASSSTWGGTSDPKNIQYF. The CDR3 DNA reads TGTGCCAGCAGCTCCACGTGGGGCGGGACTAGTGATCCCAAAAACATTCAGTACTTC.

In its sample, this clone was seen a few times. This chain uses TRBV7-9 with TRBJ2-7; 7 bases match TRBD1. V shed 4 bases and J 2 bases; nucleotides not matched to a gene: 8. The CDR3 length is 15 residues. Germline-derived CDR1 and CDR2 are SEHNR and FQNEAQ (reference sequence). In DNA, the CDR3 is TGTGCCAGCAGCTCGAGGACAGGCCGGACCTACGAGCAGTACTTC. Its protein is CASSSRTGRTYEQYF.

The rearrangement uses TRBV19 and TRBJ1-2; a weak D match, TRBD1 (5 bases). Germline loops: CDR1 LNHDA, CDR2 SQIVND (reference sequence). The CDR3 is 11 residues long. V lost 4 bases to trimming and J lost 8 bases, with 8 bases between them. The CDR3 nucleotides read TGTGCCAGTAGTAGCAGGGTCGGCTACACCTTC. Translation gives CASSSRVGYTF.